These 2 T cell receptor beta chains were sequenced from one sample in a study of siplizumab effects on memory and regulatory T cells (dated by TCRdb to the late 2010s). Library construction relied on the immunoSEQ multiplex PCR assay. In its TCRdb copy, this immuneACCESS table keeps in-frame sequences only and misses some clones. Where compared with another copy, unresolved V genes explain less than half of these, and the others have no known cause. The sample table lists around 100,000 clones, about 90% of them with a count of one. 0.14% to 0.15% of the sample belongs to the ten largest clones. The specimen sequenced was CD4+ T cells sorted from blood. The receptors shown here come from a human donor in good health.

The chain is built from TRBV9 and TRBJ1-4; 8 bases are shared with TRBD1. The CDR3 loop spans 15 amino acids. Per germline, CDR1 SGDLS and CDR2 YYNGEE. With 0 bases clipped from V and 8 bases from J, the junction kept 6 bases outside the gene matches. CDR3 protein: CASSVVGQGQEKLFF. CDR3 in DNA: TGTGCCAGCAGCGTAGTAGGACAGGGACAAGAAAAACTGTTTTTT.

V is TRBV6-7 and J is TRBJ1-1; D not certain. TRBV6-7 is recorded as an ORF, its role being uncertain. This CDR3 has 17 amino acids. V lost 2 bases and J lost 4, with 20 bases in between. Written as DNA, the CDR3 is TGTGCCAGCAGTTACCCTATAATGGAAAAGGACCCCACTGAAGCTTTCTTT. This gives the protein CASSYPIMEKDPTEAFF.